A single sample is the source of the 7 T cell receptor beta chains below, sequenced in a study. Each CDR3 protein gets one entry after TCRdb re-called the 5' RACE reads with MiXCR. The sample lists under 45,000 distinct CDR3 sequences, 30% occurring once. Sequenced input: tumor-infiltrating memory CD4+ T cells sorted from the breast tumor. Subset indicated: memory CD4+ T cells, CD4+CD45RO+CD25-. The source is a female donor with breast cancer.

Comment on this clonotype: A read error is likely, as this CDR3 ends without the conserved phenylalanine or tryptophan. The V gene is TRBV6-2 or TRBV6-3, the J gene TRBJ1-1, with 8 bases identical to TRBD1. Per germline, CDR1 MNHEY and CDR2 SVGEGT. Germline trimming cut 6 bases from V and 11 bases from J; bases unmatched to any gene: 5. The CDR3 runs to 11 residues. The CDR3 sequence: CASSYRGMAFI. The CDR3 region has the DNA TGTGCCAGCAGCTACAGGGGGATGGCTTTCATT.

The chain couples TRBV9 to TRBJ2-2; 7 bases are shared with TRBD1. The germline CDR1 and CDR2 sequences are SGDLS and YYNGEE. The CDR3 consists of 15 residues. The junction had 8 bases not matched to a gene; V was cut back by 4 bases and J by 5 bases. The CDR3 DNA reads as TGTGCCAGCAGCTCAAAGACAGGGTGGACCGGGGAGCTGTTTTTT. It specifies CASSSKTGWTGELFF.

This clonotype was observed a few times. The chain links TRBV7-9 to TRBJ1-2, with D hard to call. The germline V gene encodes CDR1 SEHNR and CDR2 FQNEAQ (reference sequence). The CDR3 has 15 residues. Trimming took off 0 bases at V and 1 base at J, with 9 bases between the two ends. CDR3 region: CASSLAGIDNYGYTF. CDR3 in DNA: TGTGCCAGCAGCTTAGCAGGGATTGATAACTATGGCTACACCTTC.

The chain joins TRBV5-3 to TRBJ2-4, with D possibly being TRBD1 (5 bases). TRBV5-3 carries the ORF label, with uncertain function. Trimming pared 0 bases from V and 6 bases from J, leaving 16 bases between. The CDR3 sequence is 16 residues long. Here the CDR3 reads CARSLVCGALGNIQYF. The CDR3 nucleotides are TGTGCCAGAAGCTTGGTCTGTGGGGCCCTAGGAAACATTCAGTACTTC.

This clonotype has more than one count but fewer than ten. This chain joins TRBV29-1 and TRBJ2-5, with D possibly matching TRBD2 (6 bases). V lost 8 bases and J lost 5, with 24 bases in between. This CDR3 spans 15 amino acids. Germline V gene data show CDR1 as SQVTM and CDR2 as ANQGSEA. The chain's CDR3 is CSSSGGRGGRETQYF. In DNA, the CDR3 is TGCAGCAGTTCTGGGGGGAGAGGTGGTCGGGAGACCCAGTACTTC.

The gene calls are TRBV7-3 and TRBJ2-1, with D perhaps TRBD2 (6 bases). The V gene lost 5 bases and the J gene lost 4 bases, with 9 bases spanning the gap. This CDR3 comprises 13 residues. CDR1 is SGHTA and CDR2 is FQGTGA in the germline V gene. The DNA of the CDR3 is TGTGCCAGCAGCCAGGGACTTTACAATGAGCAGTTCTTC. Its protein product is CASSQGLYNEQFF.

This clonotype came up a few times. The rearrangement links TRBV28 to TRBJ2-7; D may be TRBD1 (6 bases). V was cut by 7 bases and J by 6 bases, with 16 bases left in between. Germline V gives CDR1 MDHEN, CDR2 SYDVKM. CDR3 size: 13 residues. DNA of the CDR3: TGTGCCAGCACTACAGGGTATGGGTCCGAGCAGTACTTC. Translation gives CASTTGYGSEQYF.